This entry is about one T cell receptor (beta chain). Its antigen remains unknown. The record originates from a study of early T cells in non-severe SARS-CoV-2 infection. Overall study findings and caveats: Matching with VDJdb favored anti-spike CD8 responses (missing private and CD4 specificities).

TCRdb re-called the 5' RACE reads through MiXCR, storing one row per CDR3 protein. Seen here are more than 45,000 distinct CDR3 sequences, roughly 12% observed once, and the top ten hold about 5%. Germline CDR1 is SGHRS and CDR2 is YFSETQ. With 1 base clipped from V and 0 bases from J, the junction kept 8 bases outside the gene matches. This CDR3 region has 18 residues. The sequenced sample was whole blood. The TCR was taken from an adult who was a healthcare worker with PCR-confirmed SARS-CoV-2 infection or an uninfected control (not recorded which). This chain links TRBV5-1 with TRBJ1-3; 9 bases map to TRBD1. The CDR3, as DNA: TGCGCCAGCAGCTTGCGGGGGACAGGGTTCAGCTCTGGAAACACCATATATTTT. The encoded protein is CASSLRGTGFSSGNTIYF. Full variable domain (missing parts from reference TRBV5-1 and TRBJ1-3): KAGVTQTPRYLIKTRGQQVTLSCSPISGHRSVSWYQQTPGQGLQFLFEYFSETQRNKGNFPGRFSGRQFSNSRSEMNVSTLELGDSALYLCASSLRGTGFSSGNTIYFGEGSWLTVV.